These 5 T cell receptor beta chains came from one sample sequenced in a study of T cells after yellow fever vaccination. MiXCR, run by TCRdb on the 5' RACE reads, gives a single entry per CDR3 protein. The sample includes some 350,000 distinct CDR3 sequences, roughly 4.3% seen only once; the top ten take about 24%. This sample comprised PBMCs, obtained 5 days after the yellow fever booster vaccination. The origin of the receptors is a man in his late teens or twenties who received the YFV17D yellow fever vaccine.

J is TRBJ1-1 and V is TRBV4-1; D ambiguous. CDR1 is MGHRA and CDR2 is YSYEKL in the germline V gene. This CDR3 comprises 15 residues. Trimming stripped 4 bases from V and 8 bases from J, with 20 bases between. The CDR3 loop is CASSPGRQVGEEAFF. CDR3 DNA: TGCGCCAGCAGCCCCGGACGGCAGGTTGGGGAGGAAGCTTTCTTT.

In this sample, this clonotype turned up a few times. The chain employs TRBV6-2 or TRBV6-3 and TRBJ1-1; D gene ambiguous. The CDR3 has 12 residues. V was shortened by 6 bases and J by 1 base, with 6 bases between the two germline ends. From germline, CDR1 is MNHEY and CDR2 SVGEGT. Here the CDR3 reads CASRVANTEAFF. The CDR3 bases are TGTGCCAGCAGGGTTGCGAACACTGAAGCTTTCTTT.

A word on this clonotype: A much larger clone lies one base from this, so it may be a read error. The CDR3 DNA reads as TGTGCCATCATTCGAGGGGGGGCGAATCAGCCCCAGCATTTT. It yields the protein CAIIRGGANQPQHF. The rearrangement uses TRBV10-3 and TRBJ1-5, with D possibly TRBD1 on 6 matching bases. Germline-derived CDR1 and CDR2 are ENHRY and SYGVKD. The CDR3 sequence is 14 residues long. V shed 7 bases and J shed 4 bases, with 14 bases lying between them.

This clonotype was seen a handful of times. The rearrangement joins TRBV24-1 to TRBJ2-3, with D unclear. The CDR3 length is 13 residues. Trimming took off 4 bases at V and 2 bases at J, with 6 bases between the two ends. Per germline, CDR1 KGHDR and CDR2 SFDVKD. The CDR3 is CATSESNTDTQYF. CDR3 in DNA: TGTGCCACCAGTGAATCTAACACAGATACGCAGTATTTT.

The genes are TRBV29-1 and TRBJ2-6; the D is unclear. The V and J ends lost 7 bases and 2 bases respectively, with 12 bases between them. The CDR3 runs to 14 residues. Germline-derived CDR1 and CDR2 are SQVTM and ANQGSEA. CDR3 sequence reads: CSAYDPPGANVLTF. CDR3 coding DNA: TGCAGCGCCTACGACCCTCCTGGGGCCAACGTCCTGACTTTC.